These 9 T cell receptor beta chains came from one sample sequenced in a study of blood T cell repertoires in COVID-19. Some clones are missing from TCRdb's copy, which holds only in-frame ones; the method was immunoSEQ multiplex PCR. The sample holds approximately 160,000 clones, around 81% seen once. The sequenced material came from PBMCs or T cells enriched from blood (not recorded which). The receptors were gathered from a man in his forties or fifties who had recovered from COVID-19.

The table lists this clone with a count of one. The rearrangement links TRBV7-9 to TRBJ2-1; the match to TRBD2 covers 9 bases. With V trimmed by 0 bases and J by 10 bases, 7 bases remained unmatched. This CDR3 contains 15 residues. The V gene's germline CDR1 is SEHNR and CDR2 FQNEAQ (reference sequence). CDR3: CASSLAAGGQLEQFF. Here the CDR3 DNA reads TGTGCCAGCAGCTTAGCGGCGGGGGGGCAATTGGAGCAGTTCTTC.

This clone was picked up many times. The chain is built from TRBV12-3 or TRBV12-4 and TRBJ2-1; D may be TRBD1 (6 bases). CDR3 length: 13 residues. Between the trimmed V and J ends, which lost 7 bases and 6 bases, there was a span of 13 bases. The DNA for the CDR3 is TGTGCCAGCACAGACAGGAATGGCAATGAGCAGTTCTTC. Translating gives CASTDRNGNEQFF.

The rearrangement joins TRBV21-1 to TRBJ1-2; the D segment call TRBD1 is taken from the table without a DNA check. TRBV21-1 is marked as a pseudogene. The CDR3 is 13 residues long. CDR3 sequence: CASSKVSGYGYTF. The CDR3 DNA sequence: TGTGCCAGCAGCAAAGTTTCAGGCTATGGCTACACCTTC.

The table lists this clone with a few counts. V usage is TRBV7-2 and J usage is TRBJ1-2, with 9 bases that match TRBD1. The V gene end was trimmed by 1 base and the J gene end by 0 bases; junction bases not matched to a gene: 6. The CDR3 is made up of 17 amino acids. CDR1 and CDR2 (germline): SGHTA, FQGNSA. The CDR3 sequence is CASSLDGTGTTNYGYTF. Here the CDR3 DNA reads TGTGCCAGCAGCTTAGATGGGACAGGGACCACTAACTATGGCTACACCTTC. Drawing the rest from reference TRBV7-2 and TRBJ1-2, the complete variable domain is GAGVSQSPSNKVTEKGKDVELRCDPISGHTALYWYRQSLGQGLEFLIYFQGNSAPDKSGLPSDRFSAERTGGSVSTLTIQRTQQEDSAVYLCASSLDGTGTTNYGYTFGSGTRLTVV.

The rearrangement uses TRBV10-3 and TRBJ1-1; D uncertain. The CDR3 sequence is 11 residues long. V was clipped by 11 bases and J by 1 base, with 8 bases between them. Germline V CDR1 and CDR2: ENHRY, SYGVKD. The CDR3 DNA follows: TGTGCCGTCAACTGGAACACTGAAGCTTTCTTT. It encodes CAVNWNTEAFF.

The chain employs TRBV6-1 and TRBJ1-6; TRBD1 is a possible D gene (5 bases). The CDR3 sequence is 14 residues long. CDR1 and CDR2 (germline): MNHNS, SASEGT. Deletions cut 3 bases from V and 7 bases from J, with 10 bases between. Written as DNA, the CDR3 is TGTGCCAGCAGTGAGGTTAGGGGAAATTCACCCCTCCACTTT. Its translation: CASSEVRGNSPLHF.

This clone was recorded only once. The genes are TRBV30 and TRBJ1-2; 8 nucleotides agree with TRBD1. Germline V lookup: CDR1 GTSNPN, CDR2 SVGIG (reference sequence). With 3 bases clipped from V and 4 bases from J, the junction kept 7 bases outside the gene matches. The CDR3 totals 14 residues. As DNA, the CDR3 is TGTGCCTGGAGCCCTAAAGGGACAGGCTATGGCTACACCTTC. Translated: CAWSPKGTGYGYTF.

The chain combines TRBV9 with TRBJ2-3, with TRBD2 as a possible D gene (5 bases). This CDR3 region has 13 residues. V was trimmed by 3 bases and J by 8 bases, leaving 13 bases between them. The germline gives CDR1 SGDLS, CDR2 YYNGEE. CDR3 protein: CASSAQLESTQYF. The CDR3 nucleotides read TGTGCCAGCAGCGCCCAACTAGAGAGTACGCAGTATTTT.

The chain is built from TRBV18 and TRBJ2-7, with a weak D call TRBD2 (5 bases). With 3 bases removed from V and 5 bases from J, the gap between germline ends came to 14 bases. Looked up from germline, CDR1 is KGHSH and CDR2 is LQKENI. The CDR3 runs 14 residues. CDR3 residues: CASSPGNPPHEQYV. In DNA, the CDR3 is TGTGCCAGCTCACCCGGGAACCCCCCCCACGAGCAGTACGTC.